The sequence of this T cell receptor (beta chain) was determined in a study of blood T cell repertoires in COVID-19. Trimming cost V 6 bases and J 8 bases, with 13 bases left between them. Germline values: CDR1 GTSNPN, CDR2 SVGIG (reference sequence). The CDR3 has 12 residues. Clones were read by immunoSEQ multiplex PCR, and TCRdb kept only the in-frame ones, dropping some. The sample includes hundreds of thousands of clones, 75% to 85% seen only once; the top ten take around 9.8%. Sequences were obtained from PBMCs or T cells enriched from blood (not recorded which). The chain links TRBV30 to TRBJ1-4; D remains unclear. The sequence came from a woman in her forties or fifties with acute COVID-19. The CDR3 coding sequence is TGTGCCTGTCCTGCCCAAGCGGAAAAACTGTTTTTT. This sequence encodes CACPAQAEKLFF.